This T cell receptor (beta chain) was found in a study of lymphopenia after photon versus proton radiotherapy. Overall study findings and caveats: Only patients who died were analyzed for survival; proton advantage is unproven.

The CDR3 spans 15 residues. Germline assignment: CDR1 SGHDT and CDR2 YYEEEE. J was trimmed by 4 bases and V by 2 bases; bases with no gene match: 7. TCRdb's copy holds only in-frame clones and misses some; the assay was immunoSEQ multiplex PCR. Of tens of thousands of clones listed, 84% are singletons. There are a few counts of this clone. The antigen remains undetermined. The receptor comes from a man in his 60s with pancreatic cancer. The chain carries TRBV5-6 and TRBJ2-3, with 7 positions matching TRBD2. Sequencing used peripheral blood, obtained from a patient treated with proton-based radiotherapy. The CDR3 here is CASSLLGGSSDTQYF. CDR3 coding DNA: TGTGCCAGCAGCTTATTAGGCGGGAGTTCAGATACGCAGTATTTT.